The 5 T cell receptor beta chains below come from one sample, sequenced in a study of regulatory T cells in long-lasting Graves disease. According to the study, TCR beta libraries were built with iRepertoire HTBI primers and CDR3-region Arm-PCR. MiXCR, applied by TCRdb to the multiplex PCR reads, yields one record per CDR3 protein. The data contain 200,000 to 250,000 distinct CDR3 sequences, just over 20% of them singletons. Described time point: newly diagnosed GD, antithyroid drugs for less than 3 months. From RNA extracted from PBMCs, the TCR library was made. Specimen: peripheral blood mononuclear cells (PBMCs), collected at new diagnosis, from a patient treated with antithyroid drugs. All receptors derive from a female donor with Graves disease.

V usage is TRBV15 and J usage is TRBJ2-1; 7 bases align to TRBD1. This CDR3 is built from 14 residues. V lost 1 base and J lost 4; bases outside the gene matches: 1. Germline V gene lookup returns CDR1 LNHNV and CDR2 YYDKDF (reference sequence). The CDR3 loop is CATSRGQGYNEQFF. In nucleotides, the CDR3 is TGTGCCACCAGCAGAGGACAGGGTTACAATGAGCAGTTCTTC.

There are many counts of this clonotype. V and J are TRBV11-3 and TRBJ2-7; a possible D gene is TRBD1 (6 bases). Germline assignment: CDR1 SGHNT and CDR2 YENEEA. The ends were cut back, 0 bases at V and 4 bases at J, with 13 bases in the middle. This CDR3 comprises 15 residues. The CDR3 region has the DNA TGTGCCAGCAGCTTAGACACAGGGTCTGGATACGAGCAGTACTTC. This sequence encodes CASSLDTGSGYEQYF.

This clonotype was counted many times. The V gene is TRBV5-5, the J gene TRBJ1-1; D not resolved. This CDR3 region has 13 residues. Per the germline V gene, CDR1 is SGHKS and CDR2 is YYEKEE (reference sequence). V was shortened by 3 bases and J by 4 bases, with 10 bases between the two germline ends. The CDR3 DNA reads TGTGCCAGCAGCTCGAGGGTGGGCACTGAAGCTTTCTTT. This translates into CASSSRVGTEAFF.

This clonotype was observed many times. The chain employs TRBV3-1 and TRBJ2-5; D unresolved. V was pared by 3 bases and J by 1 base, with 15 bases between. Per germline, CDR1 LGHDT and CDR2 YNNKEL (reference sequence). The CDR3 extends over 16 amino acids. Here the CDR3 reads CASSHTVRLFQETQYF. DNA for the CDR3: TGTGCCAGCAGCCATACAGTCAGGCTATTCCAAGAGACCCAGTACTTC.

The V and J genes are TRBV20-1 and TRBJ2-2, with 10 positions matching TRBD1. J was trimmed by 3 bases and V by 6 bases; bases with no gene match: 7. CDR3 size: 15 residues. CDR1 is DFQATT and CDR2 is SNEGSKA in the germline V gene (reference sequence). CDR3 region: CSAPGQGGDTGELFF. In nucleotides, the CDR3 is TGCAGTGCACCCGGACAGGGGGGGGACACCGGGGAGCTGTTTTTT.